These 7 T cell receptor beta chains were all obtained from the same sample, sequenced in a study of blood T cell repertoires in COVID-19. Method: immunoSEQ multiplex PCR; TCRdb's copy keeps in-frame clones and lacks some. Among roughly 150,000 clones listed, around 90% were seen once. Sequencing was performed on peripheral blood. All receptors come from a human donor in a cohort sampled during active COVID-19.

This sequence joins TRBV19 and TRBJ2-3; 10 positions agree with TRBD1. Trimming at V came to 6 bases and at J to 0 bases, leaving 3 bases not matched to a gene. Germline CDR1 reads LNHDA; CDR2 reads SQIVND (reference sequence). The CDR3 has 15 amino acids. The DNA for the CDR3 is TGTGCCAGTAGCTCGACAGGGGGCAGCACAGATACGCAGTATTTT. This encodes CASSSTGGSTDTQYF.

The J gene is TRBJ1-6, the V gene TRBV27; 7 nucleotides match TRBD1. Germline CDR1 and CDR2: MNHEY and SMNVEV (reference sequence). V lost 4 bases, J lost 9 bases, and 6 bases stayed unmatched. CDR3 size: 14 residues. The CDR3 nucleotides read TGTGCCAGCAGTTCAAGACAGGGAGCTTCACCCCTCCACTTT. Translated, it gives CASSSRQGASPLHF.

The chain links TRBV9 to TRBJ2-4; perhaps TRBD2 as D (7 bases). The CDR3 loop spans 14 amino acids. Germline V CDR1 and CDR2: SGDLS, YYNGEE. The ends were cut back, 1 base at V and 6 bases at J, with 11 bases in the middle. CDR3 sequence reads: CASSVQGGGNIQYF. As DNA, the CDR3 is TGTGCCAGCAGCGTACAGGGAGGGGGAAACATTCAGTACTTC.

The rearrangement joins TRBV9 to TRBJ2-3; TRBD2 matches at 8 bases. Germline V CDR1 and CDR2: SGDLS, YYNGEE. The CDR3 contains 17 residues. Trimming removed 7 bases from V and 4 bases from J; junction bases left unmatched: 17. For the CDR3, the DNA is TGTGCCAGCTCCCGTGGCGGGGGGCGCGCCCCCGCAGATACGCAGTATTTT. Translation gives CASSRGGGRAPADTQYF.

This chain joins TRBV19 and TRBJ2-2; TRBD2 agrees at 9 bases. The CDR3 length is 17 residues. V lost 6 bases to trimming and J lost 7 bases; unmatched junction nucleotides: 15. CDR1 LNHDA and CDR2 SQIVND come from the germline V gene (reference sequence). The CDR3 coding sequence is TGTGCCAGTAGCCCGCTCCCCGGGCTAGCGGGGCACGGGGAGCTGTTTTTT. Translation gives CASSPLPGLAGHGELFF.

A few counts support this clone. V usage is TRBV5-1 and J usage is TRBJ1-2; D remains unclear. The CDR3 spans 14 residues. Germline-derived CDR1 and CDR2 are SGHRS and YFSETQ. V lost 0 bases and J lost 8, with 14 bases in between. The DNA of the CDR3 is TGCGCCAGCAGCTTGGCCCCAGAATTTTTGGGCTACACCTTC. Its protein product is CASSLAPEFLGYTF.

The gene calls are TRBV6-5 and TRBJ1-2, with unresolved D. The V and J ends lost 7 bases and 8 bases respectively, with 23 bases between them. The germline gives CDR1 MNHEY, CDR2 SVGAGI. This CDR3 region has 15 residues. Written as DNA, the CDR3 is TGTGCCAGCAACCAGGCGGAGGTGCGGACTTCAGGCTACACCTTC. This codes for CASNQAEVRTSGYTF.